This T cell receptor beta chain was obtained from a study of control samples from healthy donors and cancer patients. The germline gives CDR1 SGHTA, CDR2 FQGNSA. The CDR3 is 13 amino acids. The V gene lost 3 bases and the J gene lost 2 bases, with 7 bases spanning the gap. Clones were read by immunoSEQ multiplex PCR, and TCRdb kept only the in-frame ones, dropping some. The sample consists of under 85,000 clones, over 65% of them appearing once. The rearrangement links TRBV7-2 to TRBJ2-5; D is unresolved. This clonotype originated in a woman aged 45-60 years with lung cancer. The sequencing input was PBMCs. CDR3 nucleotides: TGTGCCAGCAGCTTTAATCTTCAAGAGACCCAGTACTTC. It specifies CASSFNLQETQYF.